This is a list of T cell receptor beta chains from one sample in a study of technical replicates of blood from a few donors. The table came from immunoSEQ multiplex PCR; TCRdb's copy has only in-frame clones and leaves some out. The sample contains 62,000 or so clones, more than 75% of which appear only once. Sample: PBMCs. The receptors were gathered from a human donor in good health. Some clones in this sample may be carry-over from other donors' samples. CDR3s include the opening cysteine and the closing phenylalanine or tryptophan. The D gene is left open where the match is weak. Clone size is shown for a subset of rows, as once, few, many or a class of expanded clone.

DNA: TGTGCCAGCAGTAATAGCGGGGGAGACTACAATGAGCAGTTCTTC
CDR3: CASSNSGGDYNEQFF
D: TRBD2
size: NA
V: TRBV6-4
J: TRBJ2-1

DNA: TGTGCCAGCTCCTACACAGGGTCCCCAATATACGAGCAGTACTTC
CDR3: CASSYTGSPIYEQYF
D: NA
size: NA
V: TRBV6-4
J: TRBJ2-7

DNA: TGCAGTGCCAGGTACGGCACTGAAGCTTTCTTT
CDR3: CSARYGTEAFF
D: NA
size: NA
V: TRBV20-1
J: TRBJ1-1

DNA: TGCAGCGTCGGGACAACTACCTACGAGCAGTACTTC
CDR3: CSVGTTTYEQYF
D: NA
size: NA
V: TRBV29-1
J: TRBJ2-7

DNA: TGTGCCTGGGCGAGGGGGGGAGAGACCCAGTACTTC
CDR3: CAWARGGETQYF
D: NA
size: NA
V: TRBV30
J: TRBJ2-5

DNA: TGTGCCAGTAGTATAGATCCCGGGACAGGTGCCTACGAGCAGTACTTC
CDR3: CASSIDPGTGAYEQYF
D: TRBD1
size: NA
V: TRBV19
J: TRBJ2-7

DNA: TGTGCCAGCAGCTTGGCCCGGACTAGCGGCTACGAGCAGTACTTC
CDR3: CASSLARTSGYEQYF
D: TRBD2
size: NA
V: TRBV5-4
J: TRBJ2-7

DNA: TGTGCCATCGGGGCTAGCGGGGAACAATACAATGAGCAGTTCTTC
CDR3: CAIGASGEQYNEQFF
D: TRBD2
size: NA
V: TRBV10-3
J: TRBJ2-1

DNA: TGTGCCAGCTCACCCAGACAGGGGGATGGCTACACCTTC
CDR3: CASSPRQGDGYTF
D: TRBD1
size: NA
V: TRBV18
J: TRBJ1-2

DNA: TGTGCCAGCAGCGCGGGACAGGGCCGTGACAATCAGCCCCAGCATTTT
CDR3: CASSAGQGRDNQPQHF
D: TRBD1
size: NA
V: TRBV9
J: TRBJ1-5

DNA: TGTGCCAGCAGTGCCGGGACTAGTGCCTACAATGAGCAGTTCTTC
CDR3: CASSAGTSAYNEQFF
D: TRBD2
size: NA
V: TRBV9
J: TRBJ2-1

DNA: TGTGCCAGCTCACCGGGACTAGCGGGACTCACAGATACGCAGTATTTT
CDR3: CASSPGLAGLTDTQYF
D: TRBD2
size: NA
V: TRBV18
J: TRBJ2-3

DNA: TGCGCCAGCAGCCACCGAGCCGGGACAGGACTTAATTCACCCCTCCACTTT
CDR3: CASSHRAGTGLNSPLHF
D: TRBD1
size: NA
V: TRBV4-1
J: TRBJ1-6

DNA: TGTGCCAGCAGCCAAAATAACTATGGCTACACCTTC
CDR3: CASSQNNYGYTF
D: NA
size: once
V: TRBV7-8
J: TRBJ1-2

DNA: TGCAGCGTTGATCGTCCAGGGGGGACTGATGGCTACACCTTC
CDR3: CSVDRPGGTDGYTF
D: TRBD1
size: NA
V: TRBV29-1
J: TRBJ1-2

DNA: TGTGCCAGCAGCGCGGAGGGGAATGAGCAGTTCTTC
CDR3: CASSAEGNEQFF
D: NA
size: NA
V: TRBV9
J: TRBJ2-1

DNA: TGTGCCAGCAGTGGTAACCGACAGGGCTCCTACGAGCAGTACTTC
CDR3: CASSGNRQGSYEQYF
D: TRBD1
size: NA
V: TRBV6-6
J: TRBJ2-7

DNA: TGTGCCAGCATGGAACTTGACAGGCCGGGCAATGAGCAGTTCTTC
CDR3: CASMELDRPGNEQFF
D: NA
size: NA
V: TRBV2
J: TRBJ2-1

DNA: TGTGCCAGCAGTCCCCTTGCCGGGGAGCTGTTTTTT
CDR3: CASSPLAGELFF
D: NA
size: NA
V: TRBV6-1
J: TRBJ2-2

DNA: TGCGCCTCAACAGGGGGCGGGAGCACCGGGGAGCTGTTTTTT
CDR3: CASTGGGSTGELFF
D: TRBD1
size: NA
V: TRBV5-1
J: TRBJ2-2